Below, 20 T cell receptor beta chains from the same sample are listed, as sequenced in a study of T cell changes during pregnancy in multiple sclerosis. Libraries were prepared by immunoSEQ multiplex PCR; TCRdb keeps only in-frame clonotypes and omits some of them. The repertoire holds some 97,000 clones, over 85% seen once, with more than 0.95% in the top ten. The input for sequencing was peripheral blood, taken in the second trimester of pregnancy. Every receptor here comes from a female donor with multiple sclerosis, enrolled in a pregnancy study.

The rearrangement uses TRBV11-2 and TRBJ2-7; 7 bases line up with TRBD1. Per germline, CDR1 SGHAT and CDR2 FQNNGV. The length of the CDR3 is 13 residues. V shed 1 base and J 12 bases; nucleotides not matched to a gene: 9. Here the CDR3 DNA reads TGTGCCAGCAGCTTAGTATCAGGACAGGTCATGTACTTC. Translation gives CASSLVSGQVMYF.

The chain joins TRBV9 to TRBJ2-3; D gene unclear. CDR1 is SGDLS and CDR2 is YYNGEE in the germline V gene. Trimming cost V 4 bases and J 6 bases, with 6 bases left between them. This CDR3 has 11 amino acids. CDR3 residues: CASSSQDTQYF. The CDR3 nucleotides read TGTGCCAGCAGCTCACAGGATACGCAGTATTTT.

This clone was observed once. The chain joins TRBV6-1 to TRBJ1-5; 9 nucleotides line up with TRBD1. Germline CDR1 MNHNS, CDR2 SASEGT. This CDR3 comprises 14 residues. V dropped 5 bases and J dropped 5; count of bases not matched to a gene: 4. In DNA, the CDR3 is TGTGCCAGCAGTCTTACAGGGGGCTATCAGCCCCAGCATTTT. Amino acid sequence: CASSLTGGYQPQHF.

The chain links TRBV5-1 to TRBJ2-7; D gene unclear. Germline values: CDR1 SGHRS, CDR2 YFSETQ. This CDR3 comprises 15 residues. V lost 0 bases to trimming and J lost 6 bases, with 16 bases between them. The CDR3, as DNA: TGCGCCAGCAGCTTGGACGGAGTCCGCCCCTTCGAGCAGTACTTC. It is translated as CASSLDGVRPFEQYF.

This rearrangement joins TRBV14 to TRBJ1-2; D is unresolved. Per the germline V gene, CDR1 is SGHDN and CDR2 is FVKESK. The CDR3 is 13 amino acids. The V gene lost 4 bases and the J gene lost 3 bases, with 9 bases spanning the gap. CDR3 in DNA: TGTGCCAGCAGCCTTACAGAAGACTATGGCTACACCTTC. It encodes CASSLTEDYGYTF.

V is TRBV7-3 and J is TRBJ2-1, with no clear D. Between the trimmed V and J ends, which lost 1 base and 7 bases, there was a span of 14 bases. This CDR3 region has 15 residues. CDR1 is SGHTA and CDR2 is FQGTGA in the germline V gene. DNA for the CDR3: TGTGCCAGCAGCTTAAACCCCGCCGAGATTAATGAGCAGTTCTTC. It codes for CASSLNPAEINEQFF. The whole variable domain, remainder taken from reference TRBV7-3 and TRBJ2-1, is GAGVSQTPSNKVTEKGKYVELRCDPISGHTALYWYRQSLGQGPEFLIYFQGTGAADDSGLPNDRFFAVRPEGSVSTLKIQRTERGDSAVYLCASSLNPAEINEQFFGPGTRLTVL.

V gene TRBV5-4 combines with J gene TRBJ2-3; TRBD2 agrees at 9 bases. The CDR3 covers 15 residues. The V gene's germline CDR1 is SGHNT and CDR2 YYREEE (reference sequence). The V gene end was trimmed by 7 bases and the J gene end by 6 bases; junction bases not matched to a gene: 12. CDR3 DNA: TGTGCCAGCCGCTACACGGCTAGCGGGACCGATACGCAGTATTTT. Protein product: CASRYTASGTDTQYF.

This chain links TRBV7-8 with TRBJ1-5, with TRBD1 matching 7 bases. This CDR3 spans 14 amino acids. CDR1 and CDR2 (germline): SGHVS, FQNEAQ. Germline trimming cut 9 bases from V and 0 bases from J; bases unmatched to any gene: 5. The DNA for the CDR3 is TGTGCCAGTCGACAGGGACATAGCAATCAGCCCCAGCATTTT. The encoded protein is CASRQGHSNQPQHF.

This chain uses TRBV6-5 with TRBJ1-1, with D possibly TRBD1 on 6 matching bases. Germline V gene lookup returns CDR1 MNHEY and CDR2 SVGAGI. The CDR3 covers 14 residues. The V end lost 6 bases, the J end lost 1 base, and 12 bases lay between the germline ends. This CDR3 is CASRRDISNTEAFF. The CDR3 DNA reads TGTGCCAGCAGACGGGACATTTCGAACACTGAAGCTTTCTTT.

This clone was recorded once. This sequence joins TRBV2 and TRBJ2-3, with 12 bases matching TRBD2. Per germline, CDR1 SNHLY and CDR2 FYNNEI. With V trimmed by 10 bases and J by 3 bases, 14 bases remained unmatched. There are 17 residues in the CDR3. This chain's CDR3 is CAIGLLAGGLGTDTQYF. The CDR3 DNA reads as TGTGCCATCGGACTCCTAGCGGGGGGGCTAGGGACAGATACGCAGTATTTT.

The chain employs TRBV27 and TRBJ2-2; 9 bases line up with TRBD2. There are 17 residues in the CDR3. The germline gives CDR1 MNHEY, CDR2 SMNVEV (reference sequence). Trimming took 3 bases from V and 4 from J; bases not matched to a gene: 9. DNA of the CDR3: TGTGCCAGCAGTTTCCCATGGCGGGGGGGCAGCACCGGGGAGCTGTTTTTT. Its protein product is CASSFPWRGGSTGELFF.

This sequence joins TRBV7-9 and TRBJ1-2; TRBD1 matches 7 bases. Germline CDR1 and CDR2: SEHNR and FQNEAQ (reference sequence). Trimming removed 5 bases from V and 8 bases from J; junction bases left unmatched: 5. There are 12 residues in the CDR3. This CDR3 is CASSPTGYGYTF. The CDR3 DNA reads as TGTGCCAGCAGCCCGACAGGGTACGGCTACACCTTC.

The count of this clone is one. V usage is TRBV11-2 and J usage is TRBJ2-1, with TRBD1 matching over 7 bases. Trimming cost V 0 bases and J 1 base; bases outside gene matches: 6. Germline CDR1 reads SGHAT; CDR2 reads FQNNGV. CDR3 length: 17 residues. This CDR3 is CASSLEVRRGSYNEQFF. The DNA of the CDR3 is TGTGCCAGCAGCTTAGAGGTGCGCAGGGGGTCCTACAATGAGCAGTTCTTC.

J is TRBJ1-2 and V is TRBV5-1; 7 positions agree with TRBD1. Germline loops: CDR1 SGHRS, CDR2 YFSETQ. This CDR3 contains 14 residues. J was trimmed by 7 bases and V by 0 bases; bases with no gene match: 6. The CDR3 DNA sequence: TGCGCCAGCAGCTTGGAGGGGGCGCCCCCTGGCTACACCTTC. Amino acid sequence: CASSLEGAPPGYTF. Combining the CDR3 with reference TRBV5-1 and TRBJ1-2 gives the whole variable domain KAGVTQTPRYLIKTRGQQVTLSCSPISGHRSVSWYQQTPGQGLQFLFEYFSETQRNKGNFPGRFSGRQFSNSRSEMNVSTLELGDSALYLCASSLEGAPPGYTFGSGTRLTVV.

This chain joins TRBV16 and TRBJ2-2; D gene ambiguous. Trimming took 0 bases from V and 0 from J, leaving 8 bases between them. The germline V gene encodes CDR1 KGHSY and CDR2 FQNENV. The CDR3 is 16 residues long. CDR3: CASSQSSPTNTGELFF. CDR3 DNA: TGTGCCAGCAGCCAATCTTCACCTACGAACACCGGGGAGCTGTTTTTT. Supplemented by reference TRBV16 and TRBJ2-2, the full variable domain reads GEEVAQTPKHLVRGEGQKAKLYCAPIKGHSYVFWYQQVLKNEFKFLISFQNENVFDETGMPKERFSAKCLPNSPCSLEIQATKLEDSAVYFCASSQSSPTNTGELFFGEGSRLTVL.

The chain links TRBV2 to TRBJ1-1; D gene uncertain. Trimming shortened V by 7 bases and J by 6 bases, and 21 bases separated the two germline ends. The germline gives CDR1 SNHLY, CDR2 FYNNEI. The length of the CDR3 is 15 residues. The CDR3 region is CASTGDRGRMSEAFF. The CDR3 nucleotides read TGTGCCAGCACCGGGGATAGAGGGAGGATGTCTGAAGCTTTCTTT.

The chain is built from TRBV6-1 and TRBJ1-1; 8 bases align to TRBD1. The CDR3 extends over 15 amino acids. Losses at the gene ends were 2 bases for V and 2 bases for J; bases not matched to a gene: 4. In germline, CDR1 is MNHNS, CDR2 SASEGT. CDR3 amino acids: CASSERDRYNTEAFF. CDR3 in DNA: TGTGCCAGCAGTGAAAGGGACAGGTACAACACTGAAGCTTTCTTT.

The gene calls are TRBV11-2 and TRBJ2-7; 11 nucleotides match TRBD2. Trimming removed 2 bases from V and 1 base from J; junction bases left unmatched: 1. Germline assignment: CDR1 SGHAT and CDR2 FQNNGV. The CDR3 sequence is 15 residues long. The CDR3 here is CASSLTSGSSYEQYF. CDR3 nucleotide sequence: TGTGCCAGCAGCTTAACTAGCGGGAGTTCCTACGAGCAGTACTTC.

The genes are TRBV5-1 and TRBJ2-5; 7 bases line up with TRBD1. This CDR3 contains 15 residues. CDR1 is SGHRS, CDR2 YFSETQ, per germline. V shed 4 bases and J 2 bases; nucleotides not matched to a gene: 8. CDR3 bases: TGCGCCAGCAGCGTAACCGGGACAGCACAAGAGACCCAGTACTTC. Protein sequence: CASSVTGTAQETQYF.

The chain recombines TRBV29-1 with TRBJ1-4; tentative D call: TRBD1 (5 bases). The CDR3 has 13 amino acids. CDR1 and CDR2 (germline): SQVTM, ANQGSEA. Between the trimmed V and J ends, which lost 4 bases and 5 bases, there was a span of 11 bases. CDR3 region: CSVGSGGNEKLFF. CDR3 nucleotide sequence: TGCAGCGTTGGGAGTGGGGGGAATGAAAAACTGTTTTTT.